The 32 T cell receptor beta chains below were found in one sample sequenced in a study of T cells in localized non-small cell lung cancer. TCRdb's copy holds only in-frame clones and misses some; the assay was immunoSEQ multiplex PCR. The sample shows about 40,000 clones, around 81% of them seen only once. Sequencing used peripheral blood mononuclear cells, obtained before any cancer treatment. The receptor source for this set is a male donor at least 60 years old with stage II lung adenocarcinoma.

The CDR3 spells CASFPGLAGAGTDTQYF. The CDR3 DNA reads TGTGCCTCATTTCCGGGACTAGCGGGAGCCGGCACAGATACGCAGTATTTT. This chain joins TRBV10-3 and TRBJ2-3; 14 bases fit TRBD2. This CDR3 has 17 amino acids. Germline values: CDR1 ENHRY, CDR2 SYGVKD. Trimming cost V 11 bases and J 1 base; bases outside gene matches: 11.

The V gene is TRBV19, the J gene TRBJ2-2; 7 nucleotides agree with TRBD2. CDR1 LNHDA and CDR2 SQIVND come from the germline V gene (reference sequence). The trim removed 5 bases at V and 1 base at J, leaving 7 bases unmatched. CDR3 length: 16 amino acids. The CDR3 nucleotides read TGTGCCAGTAGTCATATAGCGGGCTTGAACACCGGGGAGCTGTTTTTT. It yields the protein CASSHIAGLNTGELFF. The full variable domain, completed using reference TRBV19 and TRBJ2-2, is DGGITQSPKYLFRKEGQNVTLSCEQNLNHDAMYWYRQDPGQGLRLIYYSQIVNDFQKGDIAEGYSVSREKKESFPLTVTSAQKNPTAFYLCASSHIAGLNTGELFFGEGSRLTVL.

The rearrangement links TRBV7-6 to TRBJ2-2; D might be TRBD2 (5 bases). CDR3 size: 16 residues. In germline, CDR1 is SGHVS, CDR2 FNYEAQ. Deletions cut 1 base from V and 0 bases from J, with 9 bases between. Written as DNA, the CDR3 is TGTGCCAGCAGCTTAGGTGGACTCCCGAACACCGGGGAGCTGTTTTTT. It translates to CASSLGGLPNTGELFF.

The chain has TRBV19 and TRBJ2-3; D is perhaps TRBD2 (7 bases). Germline CDR1 LNHDA, CDR2 SQIVND (reference sequence). V dropped 7 bases and J dropped 4 bases, with 18 bases sitting between them. The CDR3 spans 15 residues. The CDR3 sequence: CASTSRGGRADTQYF. CDR3 coding DNA: TGTGCCAGTACCTCAAGGGGGGGGAGAGCAGATACGCAGTATTTT.

The rearrangement links TRBV4-1 to TRBJ1-6, with unresolved D. The CDR3 has 13 residues. In germline, CDR1 is MGHRA, CDR2 YSYEKL. Trimming left V 0 bases short and J 9 bases short, with 6 bases between. The CDR3 sequence is CASSQDRGSPLHF. The CDR3 region has the DNA TGCGCCAGCAGCCAAGATAGAGGTTCACCCCTCCACTTT.

This clone was seen a single time. The J gene is TRBJ2-6, the V gene TRBV7-3; TRBD2 agrees at 8 bases. Germline V gene sequence: CDR1 SGHTA, CDR2 FQGTGA. The CDR3 extends over 16 amino acids. V trimming: 7 bases; J trimming: 2 bases; junction bases outside the gene matches: 7. Here the CDR3 DNA reads TGTGCCAGCACCCTGACGGGGGGGGCTGGGGCCAACGTCCTGACTTTC. Protein sequence: CASTLTGGAGANVLTF.

The chain combines TRBV5-1 with TRBJ2-3; a possible D gene is TRBD2 (6 bases). Germline V gene lookup returns CDR1 SGHRS and CDR2 YFSETQ. The CDR3 sequence is 14 residues long. V dropped 3 bases and J dropped 2 bases, with 10 bases sitting between them. The CDR3 sequence is CASSSGTVTDTQYF. CDR3 in DNA: TGCGCCAGCAGCTCCGGGACTGTCACAGATACGCAGTATTTT.

This chain joins TRBV5-5 and TRBJ2-7; D not certain. The CDR3 is made up of 15 amino acids. The V gene's germline CDR1 is SGHKS and CDR2 YYEKEE (reference sequence). Trimming stripped 1 base from V and 2 bases from J, with 13 bases between. For the CDR3, the DNA is TGTGCCAGCAGCTTGCAGGCCTCCCAGGCCTACGAGCAGTACTTC. Protein: CASSLQASQAYEQYF. The full variable domain, rest sourced from reference TRBV5-5 and TRBJ2-7, is DAGVTQSPTHLIKTRGQQVTLRCSPISGHKSVSWYQQVLGQGPQFIFQYYEKEERGRGNFPDRFSARQFPNYSSELNVNALLLGDSALYLCASSLQASQAYEQYFGPGTRLTVT.

V is TRBV2 and J is TRBJ2-7; D remains ambiguous. This CDR3 is built from 13 residues. The germline V gene has CDR1 SNHLY and CDR2 FYNNEI. V lost 1 base, J lost 0 bases, and 4 bases lay in between. CDR3 nucleotides: TGTGCCAGCAGTGAAGGTTACTCCTACGAGCAGTACTTC. This encodes CASSEGYSYEQYF.

The V gene is TRBV19, the J gene TRBJ2-7; 8 bases line up with TRBD2. V gave up 6 bases and J gave up 3 bases; unmatched junction bases: 7. This CDR3 is 14 amino acids long. Germline lookup yields CDR1 LNHDA and CDR2 SQIVND (reference sequence). CDR3 nucleotides: TGTGCCAGTAGATTGGCGGGAGGAGACTACGAGCAGTACTTC. Translating gives CASRLAGGDYEQYF.

This sequence joins TRBV7-2 and TRBJ2-5; 9 nucleotides line up with TRBD1. The CDR3 loop spans 14 amino acids. From germline, CDR1 is SGHTA and CDR2 FQGNSA. After removal of 3 bases from V and 5 bases from J, the junction contained 4 bases not matched to a gene. CDR3 bases: TGTGCCAGCAGCTTGGGGACAGGGTGGGAGACCCAGTACTTC. Its translation is CASSLGTGWETQYF.

V usage is TRBV5-1 and J usage is TRBJ2-7; 11 positions agree with TRBD2. The V gene's germline CDR1 is SGHRS and CDR2 YFSETQ. This CDR3 spans 15 amino acids. The ends lost 4 bases at V and 0 bases at J; junction bases unmatched: 3. The CDR3 spells CASSITSGSSYEQYF. The CDR3 region has the DNA TGCGCCAGCAGCATTACTAGCGGGAGCTCCTACGAGCAGTACTTC.

The genes are TRBV5-6 and TRBJ1-5; possibly TRBD1 for D (6 bases). V was cut by 2 bases and J by 3 bases, with 9 bases left in between. The V gene's germline CDR1 is SGHDT and CDR2 YYEEEE. The CDR3 spans 14 residues. In nucleotides, the CDR3 is TGTGCCAGCAGCTTTACAGGGCTCAATCAGCCCCAGCATTTT. It yields the protein CASSFTGLNQPQHF.

V is TRBV2 and J is TRBJ1-5; no clear D. The CDR3 has 13 amino acids. The V end lost 7 bases, the J end lost 5 bases, and 12 bases lay between the germline ends. CDR1 is SNHLY and CDR2 is FYNNEI in the germline V gene. This CDR3 reads CASMREGYQPQHF. For the CDR3, the DNA is TGTGCCAGCATGCGGGAAGGCTATCAGCCCCAGCATTTT.

This rearrangement joins TRBV15 to TRBJ1-5; possibly TRBD1 for D (6 bases). In germline, CDR1 is LNHNV, CDR2 YYDKDF (reference sequence). The CDR3 contains 14 residues. V shed 9 bases and J shed 7 bases, with 19 bases lying between them. The CDR3: CATATTGTGQPQHF. CDR3 nucleotides: TGTGCCACGGCCACTACAGGGACGGGCCAGCCCCAGCATTTT.

This clone was observed once. V is TRBV27 and J is TRBJ2-1; 11 bases are a match to TRBD2. Unmatched junction bases numbered 7, after V lost 6 bases and J lost 6 bases. The CDR3 is made up of 15 amino acids. Germline V gene sequence: CDR1 MNHEY, CDR2 SMNVEV (reference sequence). DNA of the CDR3: TGTGCCAGCAGCCCGGGGACTAGCGGTTTCAATGAGCAGTTCTTC. Its translation: CASSPGTSGFNEQFF.

This chain's CDR3 is CASSPSTVGETQYF. CDR3 in DNA: TGTGCCAGCAGTCCCTCGACAGTTGGAGAGACCCAGTACTTC. The chain couples TRBV27 to TRBJ2-5; possible D gene TRBD1, 5 bases. This CDR3 region has 14 residues. The germline V and J ends were trimmed by 5 bases and 4 bases, with 14 bases remaining between them. Germline lookup yields CDR1 MNHEY and CDR2 SMNVEV (reference sequence).

This clone was observed a handful of times. J is TRBJ1-1 and V is TRBV29-1; D perhaps matches TRBD1 (5 bases). V dropped 5 bases and J dropped 0 bases, with 16 bases sitting between them. CDR3 length: 15 amino acids. Germline V gives CDR1 SQVTM, CDR2 ANQGSEA. CDR3 sequence: CSVIGRGGLNTEAFF. CDR3 bases: TGCAGCGTTATCGGAAGGGGAGGCCTGAACACTGAAGCTTTCTTT.

V and J are TRBV2 and TRBJ2-3; a weak D match, TRBD2 (7 bases). V dropped 7 bases and J dropped 2 bases, with 19 bases sitting between them. The CDR3 length is 16 residues. The V gene's germline CDR1 is SNHLY and CDR2 FYNNEI. CDR3 bases: TGTGCCAGCACCCTAGTTGGGGGGGGCGTCACAGATACGCAGTATTTT. This sequence encodes CASTLVGGGVTDTQYF. Variable domain in full (rest from reference TRBV2 and TRBJ2-3): EPEVTQTPSHQVTQMGQEVILRCVPISNHLYFYWYRQILGQKVEFLVSFYNNEISEKSEIFDDQFSVERPDGSNFTLKIRSTKLEDSAMYFCASTLVGGGVTDTQYFGPGTRLTVL.

This clone was found once. The V call is TRBV10-3, the J call TRBJ2-3; 7 positions match TRBD2. CDR3 size: 15 residues. Germline lookup yields CDR1 ENHRY and CDR2 SYGVKD. Germline trimming cut 5 bases from V and 5 bases from J; bases unmatched to any gene: 10. The CDR3, as DNA: TGTGCCATCAGTTCCTGGGAGGGAGGGAGAGATACGCAGTATTTT. As protein: CAISSWEGGRDTQYF.

The chain has TRBV25-1 and TRBJ2-7; D perhaps matches TRBD2 (6 bases). V was cut by 1 base and J by 4 bases, with 14 bases left in between. Germline CDR1 is MGHDK and CDR2 is SYGVNS. The CDR3 is 15 residues long. The CDR3 protein is CASSESGRTKYEQYF. CDR3 DNA: TGTGCCAGCAGTGAATCGGGGAGGACCAAATACGAGCAGTACTTC.

This chain's CDR3 is CASSLGLAGGGQETQYF. Here the CDR3 DNA reads TGTGCCAGCAGCTTAGGGCTAGCGGGAGGAGGCCAAGAGACCCAGTACTTC. The chain employs TRBV7-6 and TRBJ2-5; 11 bases agree with TRBD2. This CDR3 is 17 amino acids long. Germline V lookup: CDR1 SGHVS, CDR2 FNYEAQ. J gave up 1 base and V 1 base, and 5 bases lay outside the gene matches.

The chain uses TRBV5-1 and TRBJ1-4; tentatively, D is TRBD1 (5 bases). Germline values: CDR1 SGHRS, CDR2 YFSETQ. This CDR3 region has 17 residues. V lost 0 bases to trimming and J lost 8 bases, with 20 bases between them. CDR3 residues: CASSLVSPSDRGEKLFF. The CDR3 DNA is TGCGCCAGCAGCTTGGTATCGCCGTCAGACAGAGGAGAAAAACTGTTTTTT.

This clone was recorded only once. V is TRBV5-5 and J is TRBJ1-5, with D possibly being TRBD1 (6 bases). There are 15 residues in the CDR3. V lost 4 bases and J lost 6, with 17 bases in between. Germline V gene sequence: CDR1 SGHKS, CDR2 YYEKEE (reference sequence). This chain's CDR3 is CASSPGPAGVQPQHF. The CDR3 region has the DNA TGTGCCAGCAGCCCAGGACCGGCAGGGGTTCAGCCCCAGCATTTT.

The J gene is TRBJ1-1, the V gene TRBV19; D gene unclear. CDR3 length: 11 amino acids. V was shortened by 5 bases and J by 11 bases, with 12 bases between the two germline ends. Germline values: CDR1 LNHDA, CDR2 SQIVND (reference sequence). The CDR3 nucleotides are TGTGCCAGTAGTGTTCTCACCGGGGCTTTCTTT. Protein sequence: CASSVLTGAFF.

The V call is TRBV7-2, the J call TRBJ2-7; 7 bases map to TRBD1. Germline CDR1 SGHTA, CDR2 FQGNSA. This CDR3 region has 14 residues. V lost 1 base, J lost 1 base, and 1 base stayed unmatched. CDR3 residues: CASSLGRGSYEQYF. The CDR3 region has the DNA TGTGCCAGCAGCTTAGGCAGGGGGTCCTACGAGCAGTACTTC.

The J gene is TRBJ2-5, the V gene TRBV7-9, with TRBD1 matching 7 bases. J gave up 1 base and V 3 bases, and 5 bases lay outside the gene matches. The CDR3 has 15 residues. Germline V gene data show CDR1 as SEHNR and CDR2 as FQNEAQ (reference sequence). The CDR3 spells CASSLGAGGQETQYF. The CDR3 DNA sequence: TGTGCCAGCAGCTTGGGGGCAGGGGGCCAAGAGACCCAGTACTTC.

The gene calls are TRBV30 and TRBJ1-2, with unresolved D. V was clipped by 4 bases and J by 9 bases, with 15 bases between them. The CDR3 totals 12 residues. Looked up from germline, CDR1 is GTSNPN and CDR2 is SVGIG (reference sequence). The CDR3 loop reads CAWTDPNGSYTF. In nucleotides, the CDR3 is TGTGCCTGGACGGACCCTAACGGGAGCTACACCTTC.

The rearrangement uses TRBV11-2 and TRBJ1-2; no definite D call. This CDR3 is built from 13 residues. Per the germline V gene, CDR1 is SGHAT and CDR2 is FQNNGV. Trimming removed 5 bases at V and 2 bases at J, with 9 bases between. Here the CDR3 DNA reads TGTGCCAGCAGCGCGAGACAAAACTATGGCTACACCTTC. This sequence encodes CASSARQNYGYTF.

The chain recombines TRBV19 with TRBJ1-4; 9 nucleotides line up with TRBD1. The CDR3 length is 13 residues. V shed 10 bases and J 10 bases; nucleotides not matched to a gene: 10. Looked up from germline, CDR1 is LNHDA and CDR2 is SQIVND (reference sequence). In nucleotides, the CDR3 is TGTGCCACCTCAACAGGGGGCGTAGGAAAACTGTTTTTT. Translated: CATSTGGVGKLFF.

This clone was seen a single time. V and J are TRBV5-8 and TRBJ2-3; TRBD2 is a possible D gene (6 bases). Germline-derived CDR1 and CDR2 are SGHTS and YDEGEE. The germline V and J ends were trimmed by 4 bases and 0 bases, with 15 bases remaining between them. The CDR3 contains 16 residues. The CDR3 loop reads CASSVGLISSTDTQYF. In nucleotides, the CDR3 is TGTGCCAGCAGCGTAGGACTAATCTCCAGCACAGATACGCAGTATTTT.

The chain uses TRBV28 and TRBJ2-2, with D perhaps TRBD2 (6 bases). The CDR3 sequence is 15 residues long. V was cut by 3 bases and J by 1 base, with 9 bases left in between. Germline V gives CDR1 MDHEN, CDR2 SYDVKM. Here the CDR3 DNA reads TGTGCCAGCAGTTTCGGGGGACGGAACACCGGGGAGCTGTTTTTT. Its protein product is CASSFGGRNTGELFF.